The 5 T cell receptor beta chains presented below share a single source sample, sequenced in a study of blood T cell repertoires in COVID-19 (dated by TCRdb to about 2020). Library preparation employed the immunoSEQ multiplex PCR assay. TCRdb obtained this table from immuneACCESS and retained in-frame rearrangements with V and J assigned. These tables miss some clones; where compared with another copy, unresolved V genes account for less than half of the shortfall, and the remainder is unexplained. The sample yields 300,000 to 350,000 clones; 80% to 90% were counted once. The ten largest clones add up to roughly 2% of the sample. Sequencing was performed on PBMCs or T cells enriched from blood (not recorded which). The receptors here all came from a man under 40 who had recovered from COVID-19.

The chain employs TRBV9 and TRBJ2-7; 7 nucleotides agree with TRBD2. Germline V lookup: CDR1 SGDLS, CDR2 YYNGEE. With V trimmed by 4 bases and J by 0 bases, 10 bases remained unmatched. This CDR3 contains 16 residues. In DNA, the CDR3 is TGTGCCAGCAGCCCCGGGGGAGCGGGGACCTCCTACGAGCAGTACTTC. Protein: CASSPGGAGTSYEQYF.

The chain has TRBV5-1 and TRBJ2-5, with 12 bases aligning to TRBD1. The CDR3 covers 15 residues. The germline CDR1 and CDR2 sequences are SGHRS and YFSETQ. The trim removed 4 bases at V and 5 bases at J, leaving 6 bases unmatched. CDR3 region: CASSRGQGAVETQYF. The DNA of the CDR3 is TGCGCCAGCAGCAGGGGACAGGGGGCTGTGGAGACCCAGTACTTC.

CDR3 coding DNA: TGTGCCAGCAGCGAGGGTGGGAGTACTAACTATGGCTACACCTTC. The encoded protein is CASSEGGSTNYGYTF. The chain couples TRBV9 to TRBJ1-2, with no clear D. The germline gives CDR1 SGDLS, CDR2 YYNGEE. CDR3 length: 15 amino acids. The ends were cut back, 3 bases at V and 0 bases at J, with 12 bases in the middle. Using reference TRBV9 and TRBJ1-2 for the parts outside the CDR3, the full variable domain is DSGVTQTPKHLITATGQRVTLRCSPRSGDLSVYWYQQSLDQGLQFLIQYYNGEERAKGNILERFSAQQFPDLHSELNLSSLELGDSALYFCASSEGGSTNYGYTFGSGTRLTVV.

This clone has a handful of counts. The chain employs TRBV16 and TRBJ2-1; 7 positions match TRBD2. V trimming: 3 bases; J trimming: 9 bases; junction bases outside the gene matches: 8. This CDR3 has 14 residues. Looked up from germline, CDR1 is KGHSY and CDR2 is FQNENV. In DNA, the CDR3 is TGTGCCAGCAGCCAGAAGCGGGGATTATTTGAGCAGTTCTTC. Translation gives CASSQKRGLFEQFF.

This chain joins TRBV11-2 and TRBJ2-7; perhaps TRBD2 as D (6 bases). Trimming pared 3 bases from V and 7 bases from J, leaving 7 bases between. The CDR3 spans 11 residues. The germline CDR1 and CDR2 sequences are SGHAT and FQNNGV. DNA of the CDR3: TGTGCCAGCAGCTTTGGGGGGGAGCAGTACTTC. This gives the protein CASSFGGEQYF.